A single T cell receptor (beta chain) is shown here with its context. Per the original methods: By means of reference gene primer amplification, nucleated cell counts were estimated. TCRdb's copy holds only in-frame clones and misses some; the assay was immunoSEQ multiplex PCR. Clone size and V and J calls were adopted from that table, with D and trimming inferred from the DNA. Of more than 300,000 clones in the sample, around 90% were seen once. CDR1 is ENHRY and CDR2 is SYGVKD in the germline V gene. The CDR3 is 16 amino acids. V lost 3 bases and J lost 9; bases outside the gene matches: 8. The data were obtained in a study of blood T cell repertoires in COVID-19.

The sequencing input was peripheral blood. The TCR was taken from a woman in her thirties or forties with COVID-19, enrolled during active disease. The V gene is TRBV10-3, the J gene TRBJ2-1, with TRBD2 identical over 13 bases. The CDR3 reads CAISDLGLAGDIEQFF. DNA of the CDR3: TGTGCCATCAGTGATCTCGGACTAGCGGGAGATATTGAGCAGTTCTTC.